A single sample gave rise to the 3 T cell receptor beta chains below, sequenced in a study of blood T cell repertoires in COVID-19. Here immunoSEQ multiplex PCR was the method, and the copy in TCRdb shows in-frame clones only, minus some. This sample carries 66,000 or so clones, roughly 77% of them seen once, and the ten largest clones take around 9.7%. The sequencing input was peripheral blood. The receptors were sampled from a human donor in a cohort sampled during active COVID-19.

J is TRBJ2-5 and V is TRBV7-2, with D tentatively TRBD2 (5 bases). This CDR3 spans 14 amino acids. V dropped 4 bases and J dropped 5 bases, with 14 bases sitting between them. Germline CDR1 SGHTA, CDR2 FQGNSA. DNA of the CDR3: TGTGCCAGCAGCTCCAGCGGCCCCAAGGAGACCCAGTACTTC. This sequence encodes CASSSSGPKETQYF.

The chain employs TRBV5-5 and TRBJ2-7; 7 bases fit TRBD1. This CDR3 spans 14 amino acids. V trimming: 5 bases; J trimming: 2 bases; junction bases outside the gene matches: 7. Germline values: CDR1 SGHKS, CDR2 YYEKEE (reference sequence). The CDR3 here is CASRGPGQTYEQYF. CDR3 nucleotide sequence: TGTGCCAGCAGAGGCCCGGGACAGACCTACGAGCAGTACTTC.

CDR3 in DNA: TGTGCCAGCAGTTTCTGGGGCTCCTCCACAGATACGCAGTATTTT. This gives the protein CASSFWGSSTDTQYF. This chain joins TRBV28 and TRBJ2-3; D might be TRBD1 (5 bases). Germline loops: CDR1 MDHEN, CDR2 SYDVKM. Deletions cut 3 bases from V and 2 bases from J, with 12 bases between. The CDR3 is 15 residues long.